The rows below give T cell receptor beta chains drawn from one sample of a study of CD8 T cells in ankylosing spondylitis. A single record per CDR3 protein comes from TCRdb applying MiXCR to the 5' RACE reads. The table records 800,000 to 900,000 distinct CDR3 sequences, 10% to 15% of them present only once. The material sequenced was blood, either unsorted or a sorted T cell fraction (not recorded which). Receptors originate from a male donor with ankylosing spondylitis. Each CDR3 is given without its conserved first and last residue. Each record gives: clone size, J gene, V gene, CDR3 protein. Size is stated for part of the rows, as once, few or many counts, or as a class when the clone is expanded.

>.|TRBJ2-7|TRBV9
ASSVGRAGPYEQY
>few|TRBJ2-1|TRBV7-2
ASSSGTTSYNEQF
>.|TRBJ2-6|TRBV21-1
ASSSSRDSSFSGANVLT
>.|TRBJ2-3|TRBV2
ASSDSTAGYTDTQY
>few|TRBJ2-1|TRBV5-1
ASSLDLAGPYNEQF
>many|TRBJ2-5|TRBV20-1
SARDSLRGETQY
>.|TRBJ1-2|TRBV4-1
ASSHPGQVRYT
>few|TRBJ2-2|TRBV7-8
ASSLEFVGSNTGELF
>.|TRBJ2-5|TRBV19
ASSQPQRGETQY
>.|TRBJ2-5|TRBV20-1
SASRDSIVETQY
>many|TRBJ2-3|TRBV6-1
ASSELGHSTDTQY
>few|TRBJ2-3|TRBV7-2
ASSFSGGFTDTQY
>many|TRBJ2-2|TRBV4-2
ASSTRGGANTGELF
>many|TRBJ2-2|TRBV4-3
ASSQDLGLAGDTGELF
>.|TRBJ2-3|TRBV4-3
ASSLEGGPLLFTDTQY
>.|TRBJ1-5|TRBV5-1
ASSLGDAQPQH
>.|TRBJ2-5|TRBV5-1
ASSRDPRPETQY
>.|TRBJ1-2|TRBV27
ASSIKGLANYGYT
>many|TRBJ2-3|TRBV7-2
ASRRAGGTDTQY
>.|TRBJ1-2|TRBV3-1
ASSPPGLNGYT
>many|TRBJ1-1|TRBV5-1
ASSLAHAGAEAF
>.|TRBJ1-4|TRBV14
ASRQTGYEKLF
>many|TRBJ2-2|TRBV27
ASRPNTGELF
>few|TRBJ2-7|TRBV7-9
ASSFSGNNEQY
>.|TRBJ1-2|TRBV7-2
ASSLDQGRYGYT
>.|TRBJ2-5|TRBV4-3
ASSQVRVGGETQY
>.|TRBJ2-1|TRBV6-4
ASSDSSGRDNEQF
>many|TRBJ1-2|TRBV29-1
SVSGGAGGYT
>.|TRBJ2-1|TRBV5-1
ASSLVGTGSEEQF
>few|TRBJ2-5|TRBV4-1
ASSHGTSGKETQY
>.|TRBJ1-2|TRBV7-2
ASSLGAGQGAWGGYT
>.|TRBJ1-6|TRBV5-6
ASSLWDRNSPLH
>few|TRBJ2-2|TRBV7-2
ASSWRPLGQTGELF
>few|TRBJ2-7|TRBV5-1
ASSTSGGPYEQY
>few|TRBJ2-5|TRBV5-1
ASSLVLGVQETQY
>.|TRBJ2-3|TRBV20-1
SADGTSGTDTQY
>few|TRBJ2-1|TRBV20-1
SSQTGTYSYNEQF
>many|TRBJ2-3|TRBV7-3
ASSLVGAPTDTQY
>few|TRBJ2-3|TRBV20-1
SANGIGSEGPDTQY
>few|TRBJ2-5|TRBV4-3
ASSQAMEETQY
>many|TRBJ2-3|TRBV7-2
ASSSRADTQY
>few|TRBJ2-7|TRBV15
ATSRGSGSAEQY
>many|TRBJ2-2|TRBV5-1
ASSTVPNTGELF
>few|TRBJ2-3|TRBV4-3
ASSFGTRDTQY
>few|TRBJ2-7|TRBV7-2
ASSLSGRVTYEQY
>few|TRBJ1-1|TRBV18
ASSPPNSPNTEAF
>.|TRBJ2-7|TRBV4-3
ASSQGPYSYEQY
>.|TRBJ1-5|TRBV5-1
ASSTTGGFYQPQH